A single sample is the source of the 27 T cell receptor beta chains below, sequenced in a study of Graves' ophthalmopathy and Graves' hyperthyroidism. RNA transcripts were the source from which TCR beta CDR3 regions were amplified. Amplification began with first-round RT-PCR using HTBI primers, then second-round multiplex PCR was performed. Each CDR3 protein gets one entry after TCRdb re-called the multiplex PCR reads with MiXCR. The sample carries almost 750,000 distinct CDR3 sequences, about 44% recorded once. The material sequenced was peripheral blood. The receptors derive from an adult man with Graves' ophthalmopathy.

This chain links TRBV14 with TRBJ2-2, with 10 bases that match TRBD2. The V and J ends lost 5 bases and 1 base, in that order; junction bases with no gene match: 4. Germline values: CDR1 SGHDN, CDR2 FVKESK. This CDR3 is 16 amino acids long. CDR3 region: CASSTSGALNTGELFF. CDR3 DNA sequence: TGTGCCAGCAGCACTAGCGGGGCCTTGAACACCGGGGAGCTGTTTTTT.

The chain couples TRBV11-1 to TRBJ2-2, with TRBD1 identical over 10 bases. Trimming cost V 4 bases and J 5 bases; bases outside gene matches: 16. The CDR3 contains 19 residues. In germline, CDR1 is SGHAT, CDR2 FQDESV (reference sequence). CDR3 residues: CASSSPKDRGKMGTGELFF. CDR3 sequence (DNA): TGTGCCAGCAGCTCGCCCAAGGACAGGGGGAAGATGGGAACCGGGGAGCTGTTTTTT.

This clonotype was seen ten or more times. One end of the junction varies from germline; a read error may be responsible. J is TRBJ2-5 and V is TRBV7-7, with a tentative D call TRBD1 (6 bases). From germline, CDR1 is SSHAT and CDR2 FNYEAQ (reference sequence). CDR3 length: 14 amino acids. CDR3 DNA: TGTGCTAGCAGCCCTACAGGGATCCAAGAGACCCAGTACTTC. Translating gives CASSPTGIQETQYF.

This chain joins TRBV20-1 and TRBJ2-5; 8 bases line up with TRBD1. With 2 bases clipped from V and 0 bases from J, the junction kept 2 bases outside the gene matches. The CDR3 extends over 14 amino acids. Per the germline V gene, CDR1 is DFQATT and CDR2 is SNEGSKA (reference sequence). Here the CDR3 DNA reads TGCAGTGCTAGACGGACAGGGAACCAAGAGACCCAGTACTTC. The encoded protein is CSARRTGNQETQYF.

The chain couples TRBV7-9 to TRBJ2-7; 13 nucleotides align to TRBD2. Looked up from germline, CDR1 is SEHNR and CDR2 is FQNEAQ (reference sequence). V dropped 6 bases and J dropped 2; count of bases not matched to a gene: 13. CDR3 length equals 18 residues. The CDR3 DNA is TGTGCCAGCAGTTCGGACTGGCCGGGACTAGCGGGAACCTACGAGCAGTACTTC. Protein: CASSSDWPGLAGTYEQYF.

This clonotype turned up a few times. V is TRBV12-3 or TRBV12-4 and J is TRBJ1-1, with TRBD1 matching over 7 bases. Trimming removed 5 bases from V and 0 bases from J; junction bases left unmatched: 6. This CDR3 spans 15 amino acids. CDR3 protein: CASSGPGQMNTEAFF. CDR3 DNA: TGTGCCAGCAGTGGGCCGGGACAGATGAACACTGAAGCTTTCTTT.

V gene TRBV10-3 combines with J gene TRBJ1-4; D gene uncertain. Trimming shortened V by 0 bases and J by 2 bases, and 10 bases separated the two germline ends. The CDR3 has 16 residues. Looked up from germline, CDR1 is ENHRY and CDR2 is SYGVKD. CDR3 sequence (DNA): TGTGCCATCAGTGAGTCGGTTAGCGGGACTAATGAAAAACTGTTTTTT. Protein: CAISESVSGTNEKLFF.

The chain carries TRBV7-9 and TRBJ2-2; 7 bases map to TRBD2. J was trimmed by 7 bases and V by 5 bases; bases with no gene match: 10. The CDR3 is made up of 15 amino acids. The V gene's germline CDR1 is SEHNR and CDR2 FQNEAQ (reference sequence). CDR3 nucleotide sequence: TGTGCCAGCAGCCACGAGGGGAGGGGAGGCGGGGAGCTGTTTTTT. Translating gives CASSHEGRGGGELFF. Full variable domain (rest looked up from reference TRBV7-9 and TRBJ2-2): DTGVSQNPRHKITKRGQNVTFRCDPISEHNRLYWYRQTLGQGPEFLTYFQNEAQLEKSRLLSDRFSAERPKGSFSTLEIQRTEQGDSAMYLCASSHEGRGGGELFFGEGSRLTVL.

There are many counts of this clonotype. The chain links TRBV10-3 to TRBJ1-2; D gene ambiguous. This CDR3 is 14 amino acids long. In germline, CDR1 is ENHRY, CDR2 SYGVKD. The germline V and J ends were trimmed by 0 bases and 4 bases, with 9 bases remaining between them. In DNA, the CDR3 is TGTGCCATCAGTGAGTCGAGTCTCTCCTATGGCTACACCTTC. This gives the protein CAISESSLSYGYTF.

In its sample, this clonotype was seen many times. In nucleotides, the CDR3 is TGTGCCAGCAGCCAACTCAGGGGGAATTCACCCCTCCACTTT. Translation gives CASSQLRGNSPLHF. The gene calls are TRBV7-9 and TRBJ1-6, with 7 bases identical to TRBD1. Losses at the gene ends were 5 bases for V and 7 bases for J; bases not matched to a gene: 5. The CDR3 has 14 residues. The germline V gene encodes CDR1 SEHNR and CDR2 FQNEAQ (reference sequence).

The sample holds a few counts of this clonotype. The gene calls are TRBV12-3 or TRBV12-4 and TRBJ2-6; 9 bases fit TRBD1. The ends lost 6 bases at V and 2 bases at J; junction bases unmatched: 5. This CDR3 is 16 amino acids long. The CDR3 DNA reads TGTGCCAGCAGCCAACGGACAGGGGCTGGGGCCAACGTCCTGACTTTC. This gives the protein CASSQRTGAGANVLTF.

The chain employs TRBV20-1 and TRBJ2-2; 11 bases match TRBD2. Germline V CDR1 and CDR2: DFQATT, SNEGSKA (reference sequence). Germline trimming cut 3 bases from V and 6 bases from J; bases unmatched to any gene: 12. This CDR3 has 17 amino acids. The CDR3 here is CSARAPPSGGWSGELFF. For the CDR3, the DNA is TGCAGTGCTAGGGCCCCCCCTAGCGGGGGGTGGTCCGGGGAGCTGTTTTTT.

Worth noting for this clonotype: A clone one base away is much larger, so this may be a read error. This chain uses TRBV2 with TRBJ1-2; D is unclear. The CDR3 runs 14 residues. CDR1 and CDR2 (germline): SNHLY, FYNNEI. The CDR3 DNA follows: TGTGCCAGCAGTGAAGCGGGTTTCTCCTATGGCCACACCTTC. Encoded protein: CASSEAGFSYGHTF.

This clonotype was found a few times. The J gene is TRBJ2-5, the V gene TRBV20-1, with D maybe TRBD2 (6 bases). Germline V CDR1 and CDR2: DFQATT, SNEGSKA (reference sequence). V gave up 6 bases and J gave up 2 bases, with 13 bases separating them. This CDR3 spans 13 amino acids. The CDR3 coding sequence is TGCAGTGCCCCGGGAGTGGTACAAGAGACCCAGTACTTC. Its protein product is CSAPGVVQETQYF.

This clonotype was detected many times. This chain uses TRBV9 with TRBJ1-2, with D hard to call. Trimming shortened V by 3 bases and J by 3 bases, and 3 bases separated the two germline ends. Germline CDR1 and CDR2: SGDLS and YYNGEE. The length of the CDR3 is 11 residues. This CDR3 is CASSGHYGYTF. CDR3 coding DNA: TGTGCCAGCAGCGGACACTATGGCTACACCTTC.

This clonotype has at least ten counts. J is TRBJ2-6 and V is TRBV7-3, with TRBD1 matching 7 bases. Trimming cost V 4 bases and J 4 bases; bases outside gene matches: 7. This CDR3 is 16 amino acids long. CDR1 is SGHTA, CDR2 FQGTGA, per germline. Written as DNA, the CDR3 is TGTGCCAGCAGCTCAAGAGGGGGCGCAGGGGCCAACGTCCTGACTTTC. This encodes CASSSRGGAGANVLTF. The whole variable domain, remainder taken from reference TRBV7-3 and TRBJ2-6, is GAGVSQTPSNKVTEKGKYVELRCDPISGHTALYWYRQSLGQGPEFLIYFQGTGAADDSGLPNDRFFAVRPEGSVSTLKIQRTERGDSAVYLCASSSRGGAGANVLTFGAGSRLTVL.

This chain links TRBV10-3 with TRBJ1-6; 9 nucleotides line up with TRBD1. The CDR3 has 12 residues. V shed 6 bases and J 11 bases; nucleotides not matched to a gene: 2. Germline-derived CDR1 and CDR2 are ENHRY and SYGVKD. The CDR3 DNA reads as TGTGCCATCAGGGGACAGGGACCACCCCTCCACTTT. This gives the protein CAIRGQGPPLHF.

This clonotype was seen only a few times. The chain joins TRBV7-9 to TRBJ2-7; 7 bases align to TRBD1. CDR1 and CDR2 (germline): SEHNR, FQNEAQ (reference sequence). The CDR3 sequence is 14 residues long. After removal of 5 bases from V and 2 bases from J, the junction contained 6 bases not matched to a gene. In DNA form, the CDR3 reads TGTGCCAGCAGCGATCCGGGACAGCCCTACGAGCAGTACTTC. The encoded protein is CASSDPGQPYEQYF.

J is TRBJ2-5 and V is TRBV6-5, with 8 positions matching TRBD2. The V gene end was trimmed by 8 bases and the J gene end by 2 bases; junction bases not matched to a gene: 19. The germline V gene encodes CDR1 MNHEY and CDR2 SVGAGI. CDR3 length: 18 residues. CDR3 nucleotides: TGTGCCAGCTCAGCCTATCGGCGGGGGGCCCTGCGGCAAGAGACCCAGTACTTC. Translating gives CASSAYRRGALRQETQYF.

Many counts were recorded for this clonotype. CDR3 sequence reads: CAISEGGLVDEQYF. Here the CDR3 DNA reads TGTGCCATCAGCGAGGGGGGCTTGGTCGACGAGCAGTACTTC. V and J are TRBV10-3 and TRBJ2-7; D assignment may be TRBD1 or TRBD2 (6 bases each). CDR1 is ENHRY and CDR2 is SYGVKD in the germline V gene. The CDR3 is made up of 14 amino acids. V shed 6 bases and J shed 5 bases, with 17 bases lying between them.

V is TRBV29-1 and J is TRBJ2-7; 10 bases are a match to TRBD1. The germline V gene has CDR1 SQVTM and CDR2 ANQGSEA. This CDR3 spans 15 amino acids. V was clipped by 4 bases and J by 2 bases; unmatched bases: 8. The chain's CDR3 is CSVGLWGQGTYEQYF. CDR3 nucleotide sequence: TGCAGCGTTGGGTTGTGGGGACAGGGGACCTACGAGCAGTACTTC.

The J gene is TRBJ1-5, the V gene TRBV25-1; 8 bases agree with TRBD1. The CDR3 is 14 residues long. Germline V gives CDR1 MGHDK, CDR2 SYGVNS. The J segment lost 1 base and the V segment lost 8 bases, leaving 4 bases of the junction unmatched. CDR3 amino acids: CASQDRASNQPQHF. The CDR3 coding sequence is TGTGCCAGCCAGGACAGGGCAAGCAATCAGCCCCAGCATTTT.

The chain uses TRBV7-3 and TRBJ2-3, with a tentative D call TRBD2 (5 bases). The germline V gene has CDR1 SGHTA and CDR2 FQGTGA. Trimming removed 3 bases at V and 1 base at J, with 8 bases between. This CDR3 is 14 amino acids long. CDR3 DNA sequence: TGTGCCAGCAGCTTGGGGAGCGGCACAGATACGCAGTATTTT. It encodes CASSLGSGTDTQYF. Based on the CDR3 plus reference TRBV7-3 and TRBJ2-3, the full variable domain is GAGVSQTPSNKVTEKGKYVELRCDPISGHTALYWYRQSLGQGPEFLIYFQGTGAADDSGLPNDRFFAVRPEGSVSTLKIQRTERGDSAVYLCASSLGSGTDTQYFGPGTRLTVL.

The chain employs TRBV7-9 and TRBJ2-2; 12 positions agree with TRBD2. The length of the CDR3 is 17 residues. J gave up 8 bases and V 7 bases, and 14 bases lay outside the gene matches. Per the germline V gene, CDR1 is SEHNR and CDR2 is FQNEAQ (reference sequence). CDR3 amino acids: CASTDSLAGGPLGELFF. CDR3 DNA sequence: TGTGCCAGCACCGACTCCCTAGCGGGAGGGCCCTTGGGGGAGCTGTTTTTT.

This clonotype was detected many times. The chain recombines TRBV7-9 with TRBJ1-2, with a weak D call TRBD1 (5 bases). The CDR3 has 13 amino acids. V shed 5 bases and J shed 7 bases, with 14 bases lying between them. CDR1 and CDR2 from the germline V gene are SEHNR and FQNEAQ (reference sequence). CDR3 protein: CASSSRVSGGYTF. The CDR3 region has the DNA TGTGCCAGCAGCAGCAGGGTTTCTGGTGGCTACACCTTC.

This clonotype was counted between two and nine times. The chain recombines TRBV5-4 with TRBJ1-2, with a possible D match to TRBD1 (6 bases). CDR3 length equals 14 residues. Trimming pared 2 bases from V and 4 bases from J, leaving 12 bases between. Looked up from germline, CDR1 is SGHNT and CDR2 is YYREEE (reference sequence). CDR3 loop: CASSFRPGAYGYTF. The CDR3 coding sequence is TGTGCCAGCAGCTTTCGTCCGGGGGCCTATGGCTACACCTTC.

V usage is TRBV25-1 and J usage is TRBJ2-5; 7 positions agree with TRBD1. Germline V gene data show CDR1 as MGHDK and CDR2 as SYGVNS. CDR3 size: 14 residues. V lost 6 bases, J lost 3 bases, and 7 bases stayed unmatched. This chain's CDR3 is CASSLDGTEETQYF. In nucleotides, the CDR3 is TGTGCCAGCAGCTTGGACGGGACAGAAGAGACCCAGTACTTC.